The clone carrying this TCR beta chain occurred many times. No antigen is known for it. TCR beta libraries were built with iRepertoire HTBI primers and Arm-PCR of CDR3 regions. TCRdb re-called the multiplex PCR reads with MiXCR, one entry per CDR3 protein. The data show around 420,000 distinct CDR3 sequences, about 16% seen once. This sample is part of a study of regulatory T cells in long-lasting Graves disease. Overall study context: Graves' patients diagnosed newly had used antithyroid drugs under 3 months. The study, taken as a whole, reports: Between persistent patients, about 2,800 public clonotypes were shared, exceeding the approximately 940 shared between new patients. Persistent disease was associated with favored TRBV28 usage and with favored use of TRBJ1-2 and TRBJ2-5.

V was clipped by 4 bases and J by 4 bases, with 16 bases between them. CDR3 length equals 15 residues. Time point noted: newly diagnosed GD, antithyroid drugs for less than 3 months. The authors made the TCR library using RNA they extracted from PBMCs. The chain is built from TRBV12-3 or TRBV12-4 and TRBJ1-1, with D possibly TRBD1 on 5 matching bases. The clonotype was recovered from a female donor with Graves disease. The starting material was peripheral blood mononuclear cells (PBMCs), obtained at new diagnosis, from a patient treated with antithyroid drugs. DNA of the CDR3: TGTGCCAGCAGTTCCGCGGGGACTCTGATCACTGAAGCTTTCTTT. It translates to CASSSAGTLITEAFF.